This T cell receptor beta chain is drawn from a study of shared clonotypes between healthy human individuals. About the research overall: The study enrolled a couple of women and a few men aged 18 to 49.

This clone was detected only a few times. Antigen unknown. CD45RO-negative CD8 cells positively selected for CCR7 made up the naive population, which excluded terminally differentiated effector memory CD45RA+ cells. Findings and caveats of the study: It was the non-shared clonotypes that had lower generation probabilities than clonotypes shared by all four donors. Sampling used blood alone; tissue repertoires probably differ.

Here immunoSEQ multiplex PCR was the method, and the copy in TCRdb shows in-frame clones only, minus some. In the table there are millions of clones, about 95% of which are singletons. The CDR3 runs 15 residues. V shed 7 bases, J shed 3 bases, and the junction held 6 bases outside the gene matches. Per the germline V gene, CDR1 is ENHRY and CDR2 is SYGVKD. The sequencing input was naive CD8+ T cells sorted from blood. The origin of this receptor is a man aged 18 to 30 in good health. The chain joins TRBV10-3 to TRBJ2-3; 11 bases are shared with TRBD2. CDR3 residues: CAINFGTSGTDTQYF. Written as DNA, the CDR3 is TGTGCCATCAACTTCGGGACTAGCGGAACAGATACGCAGTATTTT.